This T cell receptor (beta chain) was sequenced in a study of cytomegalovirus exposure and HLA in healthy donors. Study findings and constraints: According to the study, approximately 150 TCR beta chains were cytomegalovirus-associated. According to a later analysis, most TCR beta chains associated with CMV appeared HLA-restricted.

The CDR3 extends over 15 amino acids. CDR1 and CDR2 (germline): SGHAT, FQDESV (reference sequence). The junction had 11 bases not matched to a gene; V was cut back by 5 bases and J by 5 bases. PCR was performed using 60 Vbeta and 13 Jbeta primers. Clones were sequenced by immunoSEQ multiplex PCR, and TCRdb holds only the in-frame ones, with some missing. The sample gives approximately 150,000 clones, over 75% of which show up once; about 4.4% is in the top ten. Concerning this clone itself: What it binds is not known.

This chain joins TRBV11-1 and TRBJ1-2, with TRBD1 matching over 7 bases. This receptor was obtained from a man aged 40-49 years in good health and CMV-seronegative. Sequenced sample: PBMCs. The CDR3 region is CASSPRDRGSYGYTF. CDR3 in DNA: TGTGCCAGCAGCCCCCGGGACAGAGGATCTTATGGCTACACCTTC.